The next 5 T cell receptor beta chains were all read from a single sample in a study of control samples from healthy donors and cancer patients. Repertoires were generated with immunoSEQ multiplex PCR, while TCRdb's copy carries only in-frame clones and drops some. Counted here are about 39,000 clones, around four fifths occurring once; the ten biggest clones make up 20% to 25%. What was sequenced was PBMCs. The receptors were gathered from a woman aged 60-70 years with lung cancer.

V usage is TRBV5-4 and J usage is TRBJ2-7; D is perhaps TRBD1 (6 bases). Germline-derived CDR1 and CDR2 are SGHNT and YYREEE (reference sequence). The CDR3 spans 16 residues. V lost 4 bases and J lost 0, with 17 bases in between. This chain's CDR3 is CASSKYRDPTSYEQYF. As DNA, the CDR3 is TGTGCCAGCAGCAAATACAGGGACCCTACCTCCTACGAGCAGTACTTC.

The DNA of the CDR3 is TGTGCCAGCAGTTTAAAGGGTGATGGGCGGGACGGTGAAGCTTTCTTT. The encoded protein is CASSLKGDGRDGEAFF. V usage is TRBV6-5 and J usage is TRBJ1-1, with D maybe TRBD1 (5 bases). The length of the CDR3 is 16 residues. Germline values: CDR1 MNHEY, CDR2 SVGAGI. With 4 bases removed from V and 7 bases from J, the gap between germline ends came to 22 bases.

The CDR3: CASSETSGVYNSPLHF. The CDR3 region has the DNA TGTGCCAGCAGTGAGACATCCGGCGTCTATAATTCACCCCTCCACTTT. V is TRBV6-1 and J is TRBJ1-6, with D uncertain. CDR1 and CDR2 from the germline V gene are MNHNS and SASEGT. The CDR3 is 16 amino acids. V shed 3 bases and J shed 3 bases, with 12 bases lying between them.

The rearrangement uses TRBV21-1 and TRBJ1-5. TRBV21-1 is a pseudogene locus. The CDR3 is made up of 15 amino acids. CDR3 region: CASKAVGGGGQPQHF. The DNA for the CDR3 is TGTGCCAGCAAGGCGGTGGGGGGAGGTGGTCAGCCCCAGCATTTT.

Here the CDR3 reads CASSLLETYGYTF. The CDR3 DNA is TGTGCCAGCAGCTTATTGGAGACCTATGGCTACACCTTC. V gene TRBV7-9 combines with J gene TRBJ1-2; no clear D. Germline CDR1 reads SEHNR; CDR2 reads FQNEAQ (reference sequence). The V end was cut by 2 bases, the J end by 4 bases, with 8 bases between. This CDR3 contains 13 residues.